These 17 T cell receptor beta chains were sequenced from one sample in a study of monozygotic twins with inflammatory bowel disease. Reanalyzing the 5' RACE reads, TCRdb keeps one entry per CDR3 protein, without DNA. The table lists more than 120,000 distinct CDR3 sequences. The sample comprised blood. These receptors all come from a human donor with ulcerative colitis or Crohn's disease, or a healthy co-twin of an affected twin (not recorded which).

This rearrangement joins TRBV7-6 to TRBJ2-3; TCRdb gives TRBD1 as the D gene, but with no DNA this cannot be confirmed. CDR3 length: 16 residues. CDR1 is SGHVS, CDR2 FNYEAQ, per germline. The CDR3 here is CASSFYSQGSTDTQYF. The full variable domain, in which reference TRBV7-6 and TRBJ2-3 provide the parts outside the CDR3, is GAGVSQSPRYKVTKRGQDVALRCDPISGHVSLYWYRQALGQGPEFLTYFNYEAQQDKSGLPNDRFSAERPEGSISTLTIQRTEQRDSAMYRCASSFYSQGSTDTQYFGPGTRLTVL.

The chain recombines TRBV5-1 with TRBJ2-3; TCRdb picks TRBD2, but there is no DNA to check that call. This CDR3 comprises 17 residues. Germline CDR1 SGHRS, CDR2 YFSETQ. CDR3 in amino acids: CASSSGTSGGFLDTQYF.

The rearrangement joins TRBV6-1 to TRBJ1-6. Looked up from germline, CDR1 is MNHNS and CDR2 is SASEGT. The CDR3 contains 14 residues. CDR3 residues: CASRWAEGNSPLHF.

The chain couples TRBV5-1 to TRBJ2-7. The CDR3 spans 11 residues. The V gene's germline CDR1 is SGHRS and CDR2 YFSETQ. The CDR3 spells CASSLEGLQYF.

The chain joins TRBV7-2 to TRBJ2-7; TCRdb's assignment of TRBD2 cannot be checked, as there is no DNA. From germline, CDR1 is SGHTA and CDR2 FQGNSA. The length of the CDR3 is 15 residues. The CDR3: CASSPPGLAGGEQYF.

The genes are TRBV29-1 and TRBJ2-7; the TCRdb D gene call, TRBD1, has no DNA to confirm it. Per the germline V gene, CDR1 is SQVTM and CDR2 is ANQGSEA. This CDR3 has 13 residues. CDR3 residues: CSVDGGTVYEQYF.

The chain carries TRBV7-9 and TRBJ1-2; lacking DNA, the TRBD1 call made by TCRdb goes unchecked. Germline assignment: CDR1 SEHNR and CDR2 FQNEAQ (reference sequence). CDR3 size: 14 residues. This CDR3 is CASSHQTGLGGYTF.

The V and J genes are TRBV7-9 and TRBJ2-4; TCRdb's D call of TRBD1 is untestable without DNA. Per germline, CDR1 SEHNR and CDR2 FQNEAQ (reference sequence). The CDR3 loop spans 15 amino acids. CDR3 region: CASSLGPEGRGILYF.

V gene TRBV18 combines with J gene TRBJ2-7; lacking DNA, the TRBD2 call made by TCRdb goes unchecked. Germline V CDR1 and CDR2: KGHSH, LQKENI. The CDR3 runs to 16 residues. CDR3 residues: CASSPTSGGALYEQYF.

V is TRBV7-2 and J is TRBJ1-1; without DNA, the TCRdb call of TRBD1 cannot be checked. The CDR3 is 14 amino acids. Germline V gives CDR1 SGHTA, CDR2 FQGNSA. CDR3 loop: CASSPGGAKTEAFF.

V and J are TRBV7-2 and TRBJ1-6. The CDR3 covers 15 residues. Germline loops: CDR1 SGHTA, CDR2 FQGNSA. The CDR3 protein is CASSLNLGLNSPLHF.

The gene calls are TRBV20-1 and TRBJ1-6. Germline CDR1 reads DFQATT; CDR2 reads SNEGSKA (reference sequence). The CDR3 consists of 15 residues. This CDR3 reads CSAADLQLPISPLHF.

The V and J genes are TRBV5-4 and TRBJ2-2; TCRdb's D call, TRBD2, is unchecked because there is no DNA. There are 15 residues in the CDR3. Germline CDR1 and CDR2: SGHNT and YYREEE (reference sequence). The chain's CDR3 is CASSLIVSGTGELFF. Drawing the rest from reference TRBV5-4 and TRBJ2-2, the complete variable domain is ETGVTQSPTHLIKTRGQQVTLRCSSQSGHNTVSWYQQALGQGPQFIFQYYREEENGRGNFPPRFSGLQFPNYSSELNVNALELDDSALYLCASSLIVSGTGELFFGEGSRLTVL.

This chain joins TRBV24-1 and TRBJ1-1; the TCRdb D gene call, TRBD1, has no DNA to confirm it. CDR1 is KGHDR and CDR2 is SFDVKD in the germline V gene. The CDR3 totals 15 residues. CDR3 loop: CATSDTRQGTTEAFF.

The chain uses TRBV5-6 and TRBJ1-3; TCRdb's D call of TRBD1 is untestable without DNA. The CDR3 extends over 14 amino acids. Looked up from germline, CDR1 is SGHDT and CDR2 is YYEEEE. CDR3 sequence reads: CASSPGTSGNTIYF.

The rearrangement uses TRBV6-5 and TRBJ1-1; TCRdb outputs TRBD1, but without DNA this stays unchecked. Germline lookup yields CDR1 MNHEY and CDR2 SVGAGI. The CDR3 consists of 12 residues. CDR3 sequence reads: CASSPGQTEAFF.

The chain combines TRBV7-9 with TRBJ1-2. This CDR3 region has 15 residues. The V gene's germline CDR1 is SEHNR and CDR2 FQNEAQ (reference sequence). This CDR3 is CASSLQGGSNYGYTF.